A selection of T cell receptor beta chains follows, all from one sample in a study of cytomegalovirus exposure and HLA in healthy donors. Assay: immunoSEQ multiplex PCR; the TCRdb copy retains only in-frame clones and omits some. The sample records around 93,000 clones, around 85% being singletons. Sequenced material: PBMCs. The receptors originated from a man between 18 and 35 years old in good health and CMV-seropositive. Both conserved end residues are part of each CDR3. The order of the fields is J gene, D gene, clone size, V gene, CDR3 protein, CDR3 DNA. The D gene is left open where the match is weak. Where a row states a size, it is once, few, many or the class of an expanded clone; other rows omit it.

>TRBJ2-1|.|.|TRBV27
CASSASRDEQFF
TGTGCCAGCAGTGCCTCGAGGGATGAGCAGTTCTTC
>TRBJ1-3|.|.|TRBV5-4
CASSLTGGNTIYF
TGTGCCAGCAGCCTGACGGGTGGAAACACCATATATTTT
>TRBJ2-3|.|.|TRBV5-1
CASSLATAGSDTQYF
TGCGCCAGCAGCTTGGCCACGGCAGGGTCAGATACGCAGTATTTT
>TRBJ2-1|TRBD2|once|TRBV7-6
CASSLVPFAGGGYNEQFF
TGTGCCAGCAGCTTAGTCCCCTTTGCGGGAGGAGGGTACAATGAGCAGTTCTTC
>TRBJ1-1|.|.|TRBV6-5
CASSYSDLDRIEAFF
TGTGCCAGCAGTTACTCCGACCTCGACAGAATCGAAGCTTTCTTT
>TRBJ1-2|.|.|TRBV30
CAWSVSGFSYTF
TGTGCCTGGAGCGTTTCAGGGTTCAGCTACACCTTC
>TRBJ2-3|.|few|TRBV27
CASSLSSGGDTQYF
TGTGCCAGCAGTTTATCTAGTGGGGGCGATACGCAGTATTTT
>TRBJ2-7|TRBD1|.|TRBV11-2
CASSQIGQGAGEQYF
TGTGCCAGCAGCCAGATTGGACAGGGGGCGGGCGAGCAGTACTTC
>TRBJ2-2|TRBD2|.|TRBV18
CASSPDRLAANTGELFF
TGTGCCAGCTCACCAGATAGACTAGCGGCTAACACCGGGGAGCTGTTTTTT
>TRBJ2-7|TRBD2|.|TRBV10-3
CAIRVAGGGDEQYF
TGTGCCATCAGGGTAGCGGGAGGGGGGGACGAGCAGTACTTC
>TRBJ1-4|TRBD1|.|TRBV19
CASKGTEGEKLFF
TGTGCCAGTAAGGGGACAGAGGGAGAAAAACTGTTTTTT
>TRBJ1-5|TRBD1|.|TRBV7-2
CASSLLGQDNQPQHF
TGTGCCAGCAGCTTACTCGGACAGGATAATCAGCCCCAGCATTTT
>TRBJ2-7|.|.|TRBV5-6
CASSLGTIRYSSYEQYF
TGTGCCAGCAGCTTGGGGACAATTCGGTACAGCTCCTACGAGCAGTACTTC
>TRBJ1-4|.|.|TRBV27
CASSLKGATNEKLFF
TGTGCCAGCAGTTTAAAAGGGGCAACTAATGAAAAACTGTTTTTT
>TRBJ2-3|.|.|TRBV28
CASSLQVTDTQYF
TGTGCCAGCAGTCTACAGGTCACAGATACGCAGTATTTT
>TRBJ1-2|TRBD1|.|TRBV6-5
CASSYSGTGNYGYTF
TGTGCCAGCAGTTACTCCGGGACAGGGAACTATGGCTACACCTTC
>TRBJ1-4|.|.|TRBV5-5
CASSSGLENEKLFF
TGTGCCAGCAGCTCAGGACTGGAAAATGAAAAACTGTTTTTT
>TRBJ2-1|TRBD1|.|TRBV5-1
CASSFSTGGLNEQFF
TGCGCCAGCAGCTTTTCCACAGGGGGCCTTAATGAGCAGTTCTTC
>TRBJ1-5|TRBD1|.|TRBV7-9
CAITQGAGSNQPQHF
TGTGCCATAACACAGGGGGCGGGGAGCAATCAGCCCCAGCATTTT
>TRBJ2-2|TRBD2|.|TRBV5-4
CASSLLAGTGELFF
TGTGCCAGCAGCTTGTTAGCGGGAACCGGGGAGCTGTTTTTT
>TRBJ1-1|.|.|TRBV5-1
CASSSVIANTEAFF
TGCGCCAGCAGCTCCGTTATAGCGAACACTGAAGCTTTCTTT
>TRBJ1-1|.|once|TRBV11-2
CASSPIEWSVPTMNTEAFF
TGTGCCAGCAGCCCCATAGAGTGGTCCGTACCCACTATGAACACTGAAGCTTTCTTT
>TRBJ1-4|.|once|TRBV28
CASSFGGLGEKLFF
TGTGCCAGCAGTTTCGGGGGTCTAGGAGAAAAACTGTTTTTT
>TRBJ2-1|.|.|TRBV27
CASSLAYTYNEQFF
TGTGCCAGCAGTTTAGCTTACACCTACAATGAGCAGTTCTTC
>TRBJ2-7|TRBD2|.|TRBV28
CASRTTSGRYEQYF
TGTGCCAGCAGAACTACTAGCGGGAGGTACGAGCAGTACTTC
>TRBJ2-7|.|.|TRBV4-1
CASSASSETYEQYF
TGCGCCAGCAGCGCGTCGAGCGAAACCTACGAGCAGTACTTC
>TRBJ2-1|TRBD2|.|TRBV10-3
CAISESAGGPDNEQFF
TGTGCCATCAGTGAGTCAGCGGGAGGGCCGGACAATGAGCAGTTCTTC
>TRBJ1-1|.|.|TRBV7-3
CASSLTQGGTEAFF
TGTGCCAGCAGCTTAACACAGGGCGGCACTGAAGCTTTCTTT